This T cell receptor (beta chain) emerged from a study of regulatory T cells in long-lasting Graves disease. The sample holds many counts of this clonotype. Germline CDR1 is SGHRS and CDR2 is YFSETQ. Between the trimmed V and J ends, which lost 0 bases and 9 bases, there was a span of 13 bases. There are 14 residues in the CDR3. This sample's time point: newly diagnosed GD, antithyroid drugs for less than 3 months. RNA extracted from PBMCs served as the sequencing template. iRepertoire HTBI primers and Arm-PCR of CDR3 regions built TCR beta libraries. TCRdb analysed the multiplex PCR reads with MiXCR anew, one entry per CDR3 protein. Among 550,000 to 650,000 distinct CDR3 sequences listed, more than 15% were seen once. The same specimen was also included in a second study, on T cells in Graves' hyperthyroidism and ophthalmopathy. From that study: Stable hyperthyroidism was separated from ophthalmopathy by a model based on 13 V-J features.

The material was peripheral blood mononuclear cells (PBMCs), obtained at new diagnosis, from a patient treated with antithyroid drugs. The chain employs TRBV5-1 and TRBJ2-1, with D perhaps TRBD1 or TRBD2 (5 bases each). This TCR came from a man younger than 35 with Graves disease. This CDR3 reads CASSLAGALSEQFF. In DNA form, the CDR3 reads TGCGCCAGCAGCTTGGCCGGGGCCCTAAGTGAGCAGTTCTTC.